This TCR beta chain was retrieved from a study of cytotoxic CD8 clonotypes in ibrutinib-treated CLL. Findings and caveats of the study: Samples from sustained-remission and progressing patients were taken at different times. Age-matched healthy donor levels were exceeded by baseline clonality, which tracked circulating CD8+ T-cell counts.

Trimming cost V 1 base and J 1 base, with 8 bases left between them. The CDR3 has 15 residues. CDR1 SGHTA and CDR2 FQGTGA come from the germline V gene. As regards this clone: Its antigen is currently unknown.

The table came from immunoSEQ multiplex PCR; TCRdb's copy has only in-frame clones and leaves some out. The repertoire holds about 130,000 clones, with roughly 85% as singletons. From cryopreserved PBMCs came roughly 2 micrograms of genomic DNA used for TCR beta libraries. The TCR comes from a human donor with chronic lymphocytic leukemia. Sequencing was performed on PBMCs, taken after 24 months of ibrutinib treatment. The V call is TRBV7-3, the J call TRBJ2-1; D perhaps matches TRBD1 (5 bases). DNA of the CDR3: TGTGCCAGCAGCTTAAGTAGGGGATCCTACAATGAGCAGTTCTTC. Protein: CASSLSRGSYNEQFF.